These 23 T cell receptor beta chains were sequenced from one sample in a study of cytomegalovirus exposure and HLA in healthy donors. PCR was performed using 60 Vbeta and 13 Jbeta primers. The method was immunoSEQ multiplex PCR; TCRdb's version includes in-frame clones alone and lacks a portion of them. The top ten clones hold 5.6% of a sample with approximately 87,000 clones, just under 85% of them seen once. The sequencing input was PBMCs. These receptors were collected from a woman in her late teens or twenties in good health and CMV-seropositive.

This clone was counted between two and nine times. The V gene is TRBV6-1, the J gene TRBJ2-7; 10 bases map to TRBD1. V gave up 3 bases and J gave up 0 bases; unmatched junction bases: 2. Germline V CDR1 and CDR2: MNHNS, SASEGT. This CDR3 is built from 15 residues. CDR3 nucleotide sequence: TGTGCCAGCAGTGAGGGACAGGGGAGCTCCTACGAGCAGTACTTC. Its translation is CASSEGQGSSYEQYF.

The chain's CDR3 is CSVLEGWRGPSSYNEQFF. The CDR3 bases are TGCAGCGTCCTTGAGGGGTGGCGGGGCCCAAGCTCCTACAATGAGCAGTTCTTC. This chain connects TRBV29-1 to TRBJ2-1, with D perhaps TRBD2 (6 bases). The V gene's germline CDR1 is SQVTM and CDR2 ANQGSEA. The CDR3 sequence is 18 residues long. With 6 bases removed from V and 0 bases from J, the gap between germline ends came to 24 bases.

This clone has only one observation. This chain links TRBV14 with TRBJ1-4; the D is unclear. V was cut by 1 base and J by 7 bases, with 4 bases left in between. The CDR3 has 12 amino acids. Germline V gene lookup returns CDR1 SGHDN and CDR2 FVKESK. The CDR3: CASSQVAEKLFF. The CDR3 DNA reads TGTGCCAGCAGCCAAGTGGCTGAAAAACTGTTTTTT.

The chain couples TRBV15 to TRBJ2-5; D unresolved. V dropped 1 base and J dropped 2 bases, with 8 bases sitting between them. The CDR3 has 14 residues. Germline CDR1 reads LNHNV; CDR2 reads YYDKDF (reference sequence). In DNA, the CDR3 is TGTGCCACCAGCAGAGCATTCCGGCAAGAGACCCAGTACTTC. This sequence encodes CATSRAFRQETQYF.

The V and J genes are TRBV27 and TRBJ1-1; unclear D gene. The CDR3 loop spans 12 amino acids. In germline, CDR1 is MNHEY, CDR2 SMNVEV (reference sequence). The V and J ends lost 6 bases and 1 base respectively, with 6 bases between them. This CDR3 reads CASSPGNTEAFF. The CDR3 nucleotides read TGTGCCAGCAGCCCGGGGAACACTGAAGCTTTCTTT.

This clone was seen just once. The V and J genes are TRBV7-3 and TRBJ1-6; TRBD1 is a possible D gene (5 bases). The CDR3 totals 14 residues. CDR1 is SGHTA and CDR2 is FQGTGA in the germline V gene. V was clipped by 4 bases and J by 8 bases, with 12 bases between them. CDR3 nucleotides: TGTGCCAGCAGCTCAGGGTTTAGGCATTCACCCCTCCACTTT. It yields the protein CASSSGFRHSPLHF.

J is TRBJ1-1 and V is TRBV10-3; D remains ambiguous. The CDR3 has 18 amino acids. Germline CDR1 ENHRY, CDR2 SYGVKD. V was shortened by 3 bases and J by 1 base, with 21 bases between the two germline ends. The CDR3: CAISDLRGRDLPNTEAFF. In DNA form, the CDR3 reads TGTGCCATCAGTGACCTCCGCGGCCGAGATTTACCGAACACTGAAGCTTTCTTT.

J is TRBJ2-7 and V is TRBV14; 7 bases align to TRBD1. The germline V gene has CDR1 SGHDN and CDR2 FVKESK. This CDR3 spans 14 amino acids. The junction had 2 bases not matched to a gene; V was cut back by 1 base and J by 2 bases. The CDR3 DNA follows: TGTGCCAGCAGCCAAGGGACAGGCGCCTACGAGCAGTACTTC. Translation: CASSQGTGAYEQYF.

This sequence joins TRBV4-1 and TRBJ2-1, with 12 bases fitting TRBD2. The length of the CDR3 is 17 residues. Germline V lookup: CDR1 MGHRA, CDR2 YSYEKL. The ends lost 0 bases at V and 4 bases at J; junction bases unmatched: 4. Here the CDR3 DNA reads TGCGCCAGCAGCCAAGATAGGACTAGCGGGACTTACAATGAGCAGTTCTTC. Its translation is CASSQDRTSGTYNEQFF.

This clone turned up a few times. The chain is built from TRBV5-8 and TRBJ1-4, with D possibly TRBD1 on 5 matching bases. Germline V gene lookup returns CDR1 SGHTS and CDR2 YDEGEE. The CDR3 runs 14 residues. With 4 bases removed from V and 8 bases from J, the gap between germline ends came to 15 bases. CDR3 sequence reads: CASSARGAGEKLFF. In DNA, the CDR3 is TGTGCCAGCAGCGCACGCGGGGCTGGCGAAAAACTGTTTTTT.

This clone was detected only once. The chain carries TRBV15 and TRBJ2-7; tentative D call: TRBD2 (5 bases). The CDR3 is made up of 13 amino acids. With 1 base removed from V and 7 bases from J, the gap between germline ends came to 11 bases. CDR1 and CDR2 from the germline V gene are LNHNV and YYDKDF (reference sequence). The CDR3 loop is CATSRGDEREQYF. CDR3 coding DNA: TGTGCCACCAGCAGAGGAGATGAGCGGGAGCAGTACTTC.

This sequence joins TRBV7-6 and TRBJ2-6, with a possible D match to TRBD2 (5 bases). The CDR3 is 14 amino acids. Germline-derived CDR1 and CDR2 are SGHVS and FNYEAQ. V was pared by 3 bases and J by 2 bases, with 5 bases between. The CDR3: CASSLGAGANVLTF. CDR3 DNA sequence: TGTGCCAGCAGCTTGGGAGCTGGGGCCAACGTCCTGACTTTC.

This chain uses TRBV2 with TRBJ1-1; a possible D gene is TRBD1 (6 bases). Germline loops: CDR1 SNHLY, CDR2 FYNNEI. Trimming left V 9 bases short and J 0 bases short, with 17 bases between. There are 15 residues in the CDR3. The CDR3: CASRPTGGLNTEAFF. CDR3 in DNA: TGTGCCAGTCGACCGACAGGCGGGTTGAACACTGAAGCTTTCTTT.

The V call is TRBV6-5, the J call TRBJ2-3; a possible D gene is TRBD2 (6 bases). CDR1 is MNHEY, CDR2 SVGAGI, per germline. This CDR3 is built from 14 residues. The germline V and J ends were trimmed by 2 bases and 1 base, with 7 bases remaining between them. Written as DNA, the CDR3 is TGTGCCAGCAGTTACGGGACTGGCACAGATACGCAGTATTTT. Encoded protein: CASSYGTGTDTQYF.

The J gene is TRBJ2-3, the V gene TRBV30; D not resolved. CDR3 size: 15 residues. V was cut by 4 bases and J by 0 bases, with 14 bases left in between. The germline V gene encodes CDR1 GTSNPN and CDR2 SVGIG (reference sequence). The chain's CDR3 is CAWNRVQASTDTQYF. CDR3 sequence (DNA): TGTGCCTGGAATCGTGTTCAGGCGAGCACAGATACGCAGTATTTT. Using reference TRBV30 and TRBJ2-3 for the parts outside the CDR3, the full variable domain is SQTIHQWPATLVQPVGSPLSLECTVEGTSNPNLYWYRQAAGRGLQLLFYSVGIGQISSEVPQNLSASRPQDRQFILSSKKLLLSDSGFYLCAWNRVQASTDTQYFGPGTRLTVL.

The chain couples TRBV27 to TRBJ2-7; weak D call: TRBD2 (5 bases). CDR3 length equals 15 residues. Germline V CDR1 and CDR2: MNHEY, SMNVEV (reference sequence). Deletions cut 2 bases from V and 4 bases from J, with 15 bases between. CDR3 nucleotide sequence: TGTGCCAGCAGTTTAGAGGGATTCGGTCTTTACGAGCAGTACTTC. Encoded protein: CASSLEGFGLYEQYF.

This chain connects TRBV27 to TRBJ2-7; 12 nucleotides match TRBD2. CDR1 and CDR2 from the germline V gene are MNHEY and SMNVEV (reference sequence). Trimming removed 4 bases from V and 3 bases from J; junction bases left unmatched: 7. The CDR3 totals 16 residues. The DNA for the CDR3 is TGTGCCAGCAGTTCAACCCTAGCGGGGGGGGTCTACGAGCAGTACTTC. Protein sequence: CASSSTLAGGVYEQYF.

The V and J genes are TRBV2 and TRBJ2-2; maybe TRBD1 (6 bases). The CDR3 is 13 residues long. Per the germline V gene, CDR1 is SNHLY and CDR2 is FYNNEI. Trimming pared 6 bases from V and 5 bases from J, leaving 10 bases between. CDR3 sequence (DNA): TGTGCCAGCAGGGGGGCTCCAACCGGGGAGCTGTTTTTT. It codes for CASRGAPTGELFF.

In its sample, this clone was seen once. The V and J genes are TRBV4-1 and TRBJ2-2; TRBD2 matches 8 bases. Germline CDR1 reads MGHRA; CDR2 reads YSYEKL. Trimming removed 4 bases from V and 0 bases from J; junction bases left unmatched: 7. The CDR3 loop spans 17 amino acids. DNA of the CDR3: TGCGCCAGCAGCCTGTTTGTGCGGGGGGCGAACACCGGGGAGCTGTTTTTT. It is translated as CASSLFVRGANTGELFF.

This clone was found once. V usage is TRBV6-4 and J usage is TRBJ2-2; the D gene is possibly TRBD1 (5 bases). The CDR3 has 14 amino acids. The germline V gene has CDR1 MRHNA and CDR2 SNTAGT. V gave up 6 bases and J gave up 1 base, with 9 bases separating them. Written as DNA, the CDR3 is TGTGCCAGCAGAGATCAGGGGAACACCGGGGAGCTGTTTTTT. Amino acid sequence: CASRDQGNTGELFF.

CDR3 loop: CAWNRGSNQPQHF. In nucleotides, the CDR3 is TGTGCCTGGAACCGGGGTTCCAATCAGCCCCAGCATTTT. The V and J genes are TRBV30 and TRBJ1-5; D gene ambiguous. CDR1 and CDR2 (germline): GTSNPN, SVGIG (reference sequence). Trimming left V 4 bases short and J 3 bases short, with 10 bases between. The CDR3 loop spans 13 amino acids.

The genes are TRBV28 and TRBJ1-2; TRBD1 might be the D (6 bases). V was pared by 1 base and J by 5 bases, with 14 bases between. CDR3 length: 15 residues. The germline V gene has CDR1 MDHEN and CDR2 SYDVKM. This CDR3 reads CASSLSRGGAYGYTF. The CDR3 DNA reads TGTGCCAGCAGTTTATCGCGGGGGGGGGCGTATGGCTACACCTTC.

CDR3 amino acids: CASVASGGLVYGYTF. The DNA of the CDR3 is TGTGCCAGCGTGGCGAGCGGGGGGCTTGTCTATGGCTACACCTTC. This sequence joins TRBV2 and TRBJ1-2; D might be TRBD1 (6 bases). V was shortened by 8 bases and J by 4 bases, with 20 bases between the two germline ends. The CDR3 loop spans 15 amino acids. Germline-derived CDR1 and CDR2 are SNHLY and FYNNEI.